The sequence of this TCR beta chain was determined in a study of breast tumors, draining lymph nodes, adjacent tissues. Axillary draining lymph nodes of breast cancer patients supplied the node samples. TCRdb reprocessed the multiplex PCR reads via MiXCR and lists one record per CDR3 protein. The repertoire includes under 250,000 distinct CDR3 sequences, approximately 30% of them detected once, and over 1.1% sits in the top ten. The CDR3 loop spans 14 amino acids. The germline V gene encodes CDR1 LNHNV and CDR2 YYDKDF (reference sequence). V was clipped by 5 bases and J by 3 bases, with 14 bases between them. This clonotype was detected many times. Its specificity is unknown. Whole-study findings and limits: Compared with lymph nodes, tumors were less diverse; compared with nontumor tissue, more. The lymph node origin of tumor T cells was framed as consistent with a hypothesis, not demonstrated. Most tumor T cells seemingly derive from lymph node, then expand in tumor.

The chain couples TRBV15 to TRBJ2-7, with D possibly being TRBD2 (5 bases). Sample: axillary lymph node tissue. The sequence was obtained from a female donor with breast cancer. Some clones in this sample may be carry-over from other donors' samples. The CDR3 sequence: CATSPTSFSYEQYF. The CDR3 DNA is TGTGCCACCAGCCCAACTAGTTTTAGCTACGAGCAGTACTTC.